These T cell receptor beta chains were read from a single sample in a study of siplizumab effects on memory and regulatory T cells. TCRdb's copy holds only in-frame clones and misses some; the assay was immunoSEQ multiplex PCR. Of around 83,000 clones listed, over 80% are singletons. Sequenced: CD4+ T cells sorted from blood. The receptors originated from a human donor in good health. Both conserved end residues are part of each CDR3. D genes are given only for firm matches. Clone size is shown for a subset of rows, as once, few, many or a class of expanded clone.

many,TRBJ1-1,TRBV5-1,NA,TGCGCCAGCAGCTTGACAAGGTCAAACACTGAAGCTTTCTTT,CASSLTRSNTEAFF
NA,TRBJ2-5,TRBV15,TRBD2,TGTGCCACCAGCGGTCTCGCGGGAGATCAAGAGACCCAGTACTTC,CATSGLAGDQETQYF
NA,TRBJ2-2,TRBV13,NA,TGTGCCAGCAGCTTAGGAGGCCTCGCGAACACCGGGGAGCTGTTTTTT,CASSLGGLANTGELFF
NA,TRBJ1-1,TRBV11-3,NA,TGTGCCAGCAGCCAGAACACTGAAGCTTTCTTT,CASSQNTEAFF
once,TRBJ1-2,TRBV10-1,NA,TGCGCCAGCCGGTGCCGGGTTAACTATGGCTACACCTTC,CASRCRVNYGYTF
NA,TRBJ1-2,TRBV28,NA,TGTGCCAGCAGTCCTTGGGCAGACAATTATGGCTACACCTTC,CASSPWADNYGYTF
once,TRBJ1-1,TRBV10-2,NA,TGCGCCAGCAGTAACAGGCCGAACACTGAAACTTTCTTT,CASSNRPNTETFF
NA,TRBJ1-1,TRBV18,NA,TGTGCCAGCTCACCGAACAGGGAAACTGAAGCTTTCTTT,CASSPNRETEAFF
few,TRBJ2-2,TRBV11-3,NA,TGTGCCAGCAGCCGACTAGTAAGGAACACCGGGGAGCTGTTTTTT,CASSRLVRNTGELFF
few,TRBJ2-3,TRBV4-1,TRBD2,TGCGCCAGCAGCCAAAATCTAGCGGTGACAGATACGCAGTATTTT,CASSQNLAVTDTQYF
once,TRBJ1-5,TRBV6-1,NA,TGTGCCAGCAGTCTGGACAGCCTGGGAGCCCAGCATTTT,CASSLDSLGAQHF
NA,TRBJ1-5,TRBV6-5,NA,TGTGCCAGCAGTTCAAGAGAGGGGTACCAGCCCCAGCATTTT,CASSSREGYQPQHF
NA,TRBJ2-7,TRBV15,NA,TGTGCCACCAGCAGAGATTACTACGAGCAGTACTTC,CATSRDYYEQYF
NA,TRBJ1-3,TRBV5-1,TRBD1,TGCGCCAGCAGCTTGGGACGGACAGGGATCGGAAACACCATATATTTT,CASSLGRTGIGNTIYF
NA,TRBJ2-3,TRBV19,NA,TGTGCCAGTAGTACAGGGGTTGCAGATACGCAGTATTTT,CASSTGVADTQYF
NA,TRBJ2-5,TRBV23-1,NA,TGCGCCAGCAGTCACCCCAGTGGGTCCCTCCAAGAGACCCAGTACTTC,CASSHPSGSLQETQYF
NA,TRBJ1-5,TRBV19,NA,TGTGCCAGTGTTAACCGGGGGATGGGGGGCAATCAGCCCCAGCATTTT,CASVNRGMGGNQPQHF
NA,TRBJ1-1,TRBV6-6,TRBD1,TGTGCCAGCAGCCAGGGGGGTAGTAAGAACACTGAAGCTTTCTTT,CASSQGGSKNTEAFF
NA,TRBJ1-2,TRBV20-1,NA,TGCAGTGCTAGAGTTAGGCAGGGATACACCTTC,CSARVRQGYTF
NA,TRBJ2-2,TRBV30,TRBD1,TGTGCCTGGCAAAACAGGGGGCTAACCGGGGAGCTGTTTTTT,CAWQNRGLTGELFF
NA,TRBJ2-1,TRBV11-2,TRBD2,TGTGCCAGCAGCTTCAGGGCGGTAGCGGGAGGCTATCTCGATGAGCAGTTCTTC,CASSFRAVAGGYLDEQFF
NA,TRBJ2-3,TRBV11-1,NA,TGTGCCAGCAGCTTAGGTGATACGCAGTATTTT,CASSLGDTQYF
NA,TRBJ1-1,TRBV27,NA,TGTGCCAGCAGATCCCGAGGGGGGGCGGACACTGAAGCTTTCTTT,CASRSRGGADTEAFF
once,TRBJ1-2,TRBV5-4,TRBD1,TGTGCCAGCAGCAACCCGACAGGGTTAAACTATGGCTACACCTTC,CASSNPTGLNYGYTF
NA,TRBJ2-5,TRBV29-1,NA,TGCAGCGCAGGCCCGGGACGGGGGTTCGAGACCCAGTACTTC,CSAGPGRGFETQYF